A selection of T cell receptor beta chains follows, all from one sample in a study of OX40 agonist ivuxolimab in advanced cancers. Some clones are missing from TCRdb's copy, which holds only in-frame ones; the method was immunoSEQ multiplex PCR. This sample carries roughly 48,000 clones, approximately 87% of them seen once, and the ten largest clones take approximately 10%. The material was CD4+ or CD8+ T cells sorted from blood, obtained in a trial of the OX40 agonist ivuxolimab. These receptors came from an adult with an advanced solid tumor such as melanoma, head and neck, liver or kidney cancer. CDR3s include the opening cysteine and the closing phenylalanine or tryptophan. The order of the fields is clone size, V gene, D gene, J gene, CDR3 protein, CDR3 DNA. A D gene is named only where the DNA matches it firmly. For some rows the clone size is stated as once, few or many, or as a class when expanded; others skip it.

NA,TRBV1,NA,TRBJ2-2,CTIIILFTAGRWTGELFF,TGCACCATCATCATCCTCTTTACCGCAGGCAGGTGGACCGGGGAGCTGTTTTTT
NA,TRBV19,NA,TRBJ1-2,CATESYGYTF,TGTGCCACTGAGAGTTATGGCTACACCTTC
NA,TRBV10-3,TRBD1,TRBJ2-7,CAISDGSGQALYEQYF,TGTGCCATCAGTGATGGAAGCGGACAGGCGCTATACGAGCAGTACTTC
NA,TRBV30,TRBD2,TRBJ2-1,CARGLARYNEQFF,TGTGCCCGCGGACTAGCGCGCTACAATGAGCAGTTCTTC
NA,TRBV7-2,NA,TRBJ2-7,CASSLAAVSSYEQYF,TGTGCCAGCAGCTTAGCAGCGGTTAGCTCCTACGAGCAGTACTTC
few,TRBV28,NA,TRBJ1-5,CASSWGANWYF,TGTGCCAGCAGTTGGGGGGCTAATTGGTATTTT
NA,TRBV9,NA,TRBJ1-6,CASSVWESSYNSPLHF,TGTGCCAGCAGCGTATGGGAAAGCTCCTATAATTCACCCCTCCACTTT
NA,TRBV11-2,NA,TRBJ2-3,CASSLGGARWTDTQYF,TGTGCCAGCAGCTTAGGGGGGGCGAGGTGGACAGATACGCAGTATTTT
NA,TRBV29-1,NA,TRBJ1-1,CRGGQGLDTEAFF,TGCAGAGGGGGGCAGGGTTTGGACACTGAAGCTTTCTTT
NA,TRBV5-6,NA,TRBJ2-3,CASSVGGNTDTQYF,TGTGCCAGCAGCGTTGGGGGAAACACAGATACGCAGTATTTT
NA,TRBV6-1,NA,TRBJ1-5,CASTTRVGNQPQHF,TGTGCCAGCACCACGCGGGTCGGCAATCAGCCCCAGCATTTT
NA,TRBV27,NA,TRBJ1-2,CASSPQEDINYGYTF,TGTGCCAGCAGTCCCCAGGAGGACATTAACTATGGCTACACCTTC
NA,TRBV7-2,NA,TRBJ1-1,CAGGISNTEAFF,TGTGCCGGTGGGATTTCGAACACTGAAGCTTTCTTT
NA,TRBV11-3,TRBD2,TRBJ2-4,CASSLREGENIQYF,TGTGCCAGCAGCTTGCGGGAGGGGGAAAACATTCAGTACTTC
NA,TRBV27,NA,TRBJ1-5,CASGSPYQPQHF,TGTGCCAGCGGCAGCCCTTATCAGCCCCAGCATTTT
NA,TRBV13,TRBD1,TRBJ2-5,CASSLVGQGGETQYF,TGTGCCAGCAGCTTAGTCGGACAGGGTGGAGAGACCCAGTACTTC
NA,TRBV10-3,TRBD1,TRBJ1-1,CAISESGTGSWGFGTEAFF,TGTGCCATCAGTGAGTCTGGGACAGGGAGTTGGGGATTCGGGACTGAAGCTTTCTTT
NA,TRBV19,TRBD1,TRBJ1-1,CASSISTELGQGIF,TGTGCCAGTAGTATTTCTACAGAATTGGGACAGGGAATATTT
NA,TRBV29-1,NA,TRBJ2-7,CSVLSYEQYF,TGCAGCGTTTTGTCCTACGAGCAGTACTTC
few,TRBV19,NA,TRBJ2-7,CASSGGSYSYEQYF,TGTGCCAGTAGTGGGGGATCCTATTCCTACGAGCAGTACTTC
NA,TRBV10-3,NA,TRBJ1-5,CAISQGRHQPQHF,TGTGCCATCAGTCAGGGGAGGCATCAGCCCCAGCATTTT
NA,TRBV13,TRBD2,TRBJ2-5,CASIAGGPRGTQYF,TGTGCCAGTATTGCGGGAGGGCCTCGAGGGACCCAGTACTTC
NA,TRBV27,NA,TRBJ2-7,CASSPSWGEGYEQYF,TGTGCCAGCAGTCCTAGTTGGGGCGAAGGCTACGAGCAGTACTTC
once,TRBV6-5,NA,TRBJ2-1,CASSYSGTGWDNEQFF,TGTGCCAGCAGTTACTCCGGCACAGGTTGGGACAATGAGCAGTTCTTC
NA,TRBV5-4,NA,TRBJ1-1,CASRSDRNTEAFF,TGTGCCAGCAGATCAGACAGGAACACTGAAGCTTTCTTT
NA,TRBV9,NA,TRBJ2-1,CASSVAAEQFF,TGTGCCAGCAGCGTAGCGGCTGAGCAGTTCTTC
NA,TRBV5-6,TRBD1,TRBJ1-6,CASSLAGTVQNSPLHF,TGTGCCAGCAGCTTGGCCGGGACAGTCCAAAATTCACCCCTCCACTTT
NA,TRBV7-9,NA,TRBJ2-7,CASRRAGEDYEQYF,TGTGCCAGCCGCAGGGCAGGGGAGGACTACGAGCAGTACTTC
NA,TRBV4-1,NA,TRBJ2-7,CASSQEPGTNDEQYF,TGCGCCAGCAGCCAAGAACCAGGGACCAACGACGAGCAGTACTTC
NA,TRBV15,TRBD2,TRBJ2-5,CATSKGTTNQETQYF,TGTGCCACCAGCAAGGGGACTACCAACCAAGAGACCCAGTACTTC
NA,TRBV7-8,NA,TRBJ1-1,CASSLQWTEAFF,TGTGCCAGCAGCCTGCAATGGACTGAAGCTTTCTTT
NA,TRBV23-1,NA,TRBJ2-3,CASSLRRRAGSTDTQYF,TGCGCCAGCAGTCTAAGAAGGAGGGCCGGGTCCACAGATACGCAGTATTTT
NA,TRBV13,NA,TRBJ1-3,CASSLDRPSSGNTIYF,TGTGCCAGCAGCTTAGACAGGCCATCCTCTGGAAACACCATATATTTT
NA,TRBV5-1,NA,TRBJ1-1,CASGVSGKVFTEAFF,TGCGCCAGCGGCGTTTCAGGGAAGGTATTCACTGAAGCTTTCTTT
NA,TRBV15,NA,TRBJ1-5,CATSRDTASFNQPQHF,TGTGCCACCAGCAGAGATACAGCATCCTTCAATCAGCCCCAGCATTTT
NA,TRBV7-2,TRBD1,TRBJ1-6,CASSLGARGSPLHF,TGTGCCAGCAGCTTAGGGGCCAGGGGGTCACCCCTCCACTTT
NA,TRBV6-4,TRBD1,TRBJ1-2,CASSEFSGGAVYGYTF,TGTGCCAGCAGTGAGTTTTCAGGGGGTGCTGTTTATGGCTACACCTTC
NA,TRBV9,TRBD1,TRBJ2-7,CASSATGQSSYEQYF,TGTGCCAGCAGCGCCACGGGACAGAGCTCCTACGAGCAGTACTTC
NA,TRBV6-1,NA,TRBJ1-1,CASSEWLGMNTEAFF,TGTGCCAGCAGTGAATGGCTAGGGATGAACACTGAAGCTTTCTTT
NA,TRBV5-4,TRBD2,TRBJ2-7,CASSLVPSRGGTYEQYF,TGTGCCAGCAGCTTGGTTCCCTCGCGGGGGGGAACCTACGAGCAGTACTTC
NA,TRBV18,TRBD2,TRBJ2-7,CASSLAGETYEQYF,TGTGCCAGCTCACTAGCGGGGGAAACCTACGAGCAGTACTTC
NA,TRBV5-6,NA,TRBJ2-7,CASSLAGSYEQYF,TGTGCCAGCAGCTTGGCGGGAAGCTACGAGCAGTACTTC
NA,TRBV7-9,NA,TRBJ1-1,CASSLGPMNTEAFF,TGTGCCAGCAGCTTGGGACCTATGAACACTGAAGCTTTCTTT